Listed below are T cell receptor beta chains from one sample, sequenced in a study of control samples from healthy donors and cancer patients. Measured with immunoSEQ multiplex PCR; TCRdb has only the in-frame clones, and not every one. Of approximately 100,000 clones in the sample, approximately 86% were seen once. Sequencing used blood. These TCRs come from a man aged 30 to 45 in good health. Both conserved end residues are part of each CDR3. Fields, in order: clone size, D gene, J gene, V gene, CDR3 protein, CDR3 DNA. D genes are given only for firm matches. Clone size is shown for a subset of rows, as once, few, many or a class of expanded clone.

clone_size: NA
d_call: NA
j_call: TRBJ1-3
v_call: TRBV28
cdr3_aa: CASSLFTGSSGNTIYF
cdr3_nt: TGTGCCAGCAGTTTATTTACAGGGAGTTCAGGAAACACCATATATTTT

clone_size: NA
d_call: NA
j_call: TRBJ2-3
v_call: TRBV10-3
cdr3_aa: CAISPLVATDTQYF
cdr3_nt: TGTGCCATCAGTCCCCTAGTCGCGACAGATACGCAGTATTTT

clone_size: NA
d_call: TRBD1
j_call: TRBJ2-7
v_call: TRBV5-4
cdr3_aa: CASSLTGTGRDEQYF
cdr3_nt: TGTGCCAGCAGCTTAACCGGGACAGGACGAGACGAGCAGTACTTC

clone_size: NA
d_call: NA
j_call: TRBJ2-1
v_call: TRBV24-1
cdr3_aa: CATSDPGRLSQFF
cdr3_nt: TGTGCCACCAGTGACCCCGGACGTTTGTCCCAGTTCTTC

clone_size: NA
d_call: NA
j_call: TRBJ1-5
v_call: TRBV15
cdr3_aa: CATSRDLSGNNQPQHF
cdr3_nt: TGTGCCACCAGCAGAGATTTGTCCGGGAACAATCAGCCCCAGCATTTT

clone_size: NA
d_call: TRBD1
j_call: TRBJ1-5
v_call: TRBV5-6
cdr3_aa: CASSLTGTGSNQPQHF
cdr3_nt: TGTGCCAGCAGCTTAACCGGGACAGGTAGCAATCAGCCCCAGCATTTT

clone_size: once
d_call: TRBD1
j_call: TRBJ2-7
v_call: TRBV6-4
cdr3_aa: CASSASQGARTEQYF
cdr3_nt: TGTGCCAGCAGTGCGTCACAGGGGGCAAGGACCGAGCAGTACTTC

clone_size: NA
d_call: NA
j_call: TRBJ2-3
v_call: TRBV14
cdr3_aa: CVGICTDTQYF
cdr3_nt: TGTGTGGGGATATGCACAGATACGCAGTATTTT

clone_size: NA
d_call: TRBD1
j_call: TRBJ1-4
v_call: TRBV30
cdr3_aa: CAWRRDRGNEKLFF
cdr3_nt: TGTGCCTGGAGAAGGGACAGGGGTAATGAAAAACTGTTTTTT

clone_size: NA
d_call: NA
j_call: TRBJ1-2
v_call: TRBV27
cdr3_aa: CASKDGTNYGYTF
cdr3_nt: TGTGCCAGCAAGGACGGAACTAACTATGGCTACACCTTC

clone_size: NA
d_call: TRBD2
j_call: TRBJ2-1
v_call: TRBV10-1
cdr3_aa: CASSEFRLAGVYQFF
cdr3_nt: TGCGCCAGCAGTGAGTTCAGGCTAGCGGGAGTGTACCAGTTCTTC

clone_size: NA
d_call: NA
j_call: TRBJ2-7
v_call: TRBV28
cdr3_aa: CASSLFGAGTYEQYF
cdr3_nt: TGTGCCAGCAGTTTATTTGGGGCAGGGACCTACGAGCAGTACTTC

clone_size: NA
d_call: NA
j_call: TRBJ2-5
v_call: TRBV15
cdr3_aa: CATRNEDHRPETQYF
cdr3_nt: TGTGCCACCAGGAATGAGGACCATAGGCCAGAGACCCAGTACTTC

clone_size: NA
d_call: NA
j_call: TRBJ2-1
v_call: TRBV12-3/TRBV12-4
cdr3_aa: CATLYNEQFF
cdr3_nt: TGTGCCACATTGTACAATGAGCAGTTCTTC

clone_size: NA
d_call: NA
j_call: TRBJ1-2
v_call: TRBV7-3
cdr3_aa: CASSLTGEGIGYTF
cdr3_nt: TGTGCCAGCAGCTTAACCGGGGAAGGGATCGGCTACACCTTC

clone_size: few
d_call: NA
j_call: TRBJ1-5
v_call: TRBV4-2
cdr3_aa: CASSQEKSPNQPQHF
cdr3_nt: TGTGCCAGCAGCCAGGAGAAGTCACCAAATCAGCCCCAGCATTTT

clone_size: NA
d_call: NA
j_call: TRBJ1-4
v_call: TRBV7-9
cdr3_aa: CASSLVGGTTNEKLFF
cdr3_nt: TGTGCCAGCAGCTTAGTGGGCGGAACAACTAATGAAAAACTGTTTTTT

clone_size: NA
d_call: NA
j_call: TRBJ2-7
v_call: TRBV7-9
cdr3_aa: CASSAGNYEQYF
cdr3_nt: TGTGCCAGCAGCGCAGGTAACTACGAGCAGTACTTC

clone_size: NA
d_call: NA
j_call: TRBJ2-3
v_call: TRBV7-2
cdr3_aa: CASSLAGGRVDTQYF
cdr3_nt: TGTGCCAGCAGCTTAGCGGGAGGCCGAGTAGATACGCAGTATTTT

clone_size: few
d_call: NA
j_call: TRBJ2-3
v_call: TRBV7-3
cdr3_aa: CASSPGALLAQAGTDTQYF
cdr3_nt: TGTGCCAGCAGCCCCGGGGCCCTACTAGCTCAGGCGGGCACAGATACGCAGTATTTT

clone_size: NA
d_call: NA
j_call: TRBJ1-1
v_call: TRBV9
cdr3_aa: CASSSGVGGSLDTEAFF
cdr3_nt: TGTGCCAGCAGCTCAGGGGTCGGGGGCTCATTGGACACTGAAGCTTTCTTT

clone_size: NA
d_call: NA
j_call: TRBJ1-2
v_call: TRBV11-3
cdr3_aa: CASSTTGYGYTF
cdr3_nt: TGTGCCAGCAGCACTACAGGGTATGGCTACACCTTC

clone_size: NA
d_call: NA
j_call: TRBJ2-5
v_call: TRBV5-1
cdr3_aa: CASSLEWETQYF
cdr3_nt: TGCGCCAGCAGCTTGGAATGGGAGACCCAGTACTTC

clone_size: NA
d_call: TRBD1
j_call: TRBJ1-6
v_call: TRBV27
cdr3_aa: CASRSGQPNSPLHF
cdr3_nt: TGTGCCAGCAGGTCGGGACAGCCCAATTCACCCCTCCACTTT

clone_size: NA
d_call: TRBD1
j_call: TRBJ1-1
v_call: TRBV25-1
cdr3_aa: CASSGQGMVAFF
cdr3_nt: TGTGCCAGCAGTGGACAGGGAATGGTGGCTTTCTTT

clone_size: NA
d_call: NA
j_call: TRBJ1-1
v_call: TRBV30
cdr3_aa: CAWSASLTEAFF
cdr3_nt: TGTGCCTGGAGTGCGTCGCTCACTGAAGCTTTCTTT

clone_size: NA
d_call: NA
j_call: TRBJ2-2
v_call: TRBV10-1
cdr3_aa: CASSEIVRSSRELYTGELFF
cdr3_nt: TGCGCCAGCAGTGAGATTGTTAGAAGTAGTCGGGAATTGTACACCGGGGAGCTGTTTTTT

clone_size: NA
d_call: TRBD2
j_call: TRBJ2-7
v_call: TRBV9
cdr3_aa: CASSPISGSYNEQYF
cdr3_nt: TGTGCCAGCAGCCCAATTAGCGGGAGCTATAACGAGCAGTACTTC

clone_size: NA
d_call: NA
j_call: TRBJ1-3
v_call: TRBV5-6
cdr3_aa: CASSLVRQSGNTIYF
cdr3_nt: TGTGCCAGCAGCTTGGTTCGGCAATCTGGAAACACCATATATTTT

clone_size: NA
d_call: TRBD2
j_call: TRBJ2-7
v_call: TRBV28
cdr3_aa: CASSFLGLATYEQYF
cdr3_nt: TGTGCCAGCAGTTTTTTGGGACTAGCAACCTACGAGCAGTACTTC

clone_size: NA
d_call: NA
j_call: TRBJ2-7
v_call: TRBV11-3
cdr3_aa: CASSLLGQTPYEQYF
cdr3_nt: TGTGCCAGCAGCTTACTGGGACAAACACCCTACGAGCAGTACTTC

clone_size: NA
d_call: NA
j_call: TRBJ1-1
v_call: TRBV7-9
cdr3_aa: CASSPPGRNTEAFF
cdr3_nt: TGTGCCAGCAGCCCCCCGGGGAGGAACACTGAAGCTTTCTTT

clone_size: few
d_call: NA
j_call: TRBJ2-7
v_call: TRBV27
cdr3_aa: CASSSDYRLSEQYF
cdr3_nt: TGTGCCAGCAGCTCCGATTACAGGCTTTCCGAGCAGTACTTC

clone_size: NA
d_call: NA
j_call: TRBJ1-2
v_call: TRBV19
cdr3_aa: CASSIRQGMNGYTF
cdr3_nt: TGTGCCAGTAGTATACGGCAGGGGATGAATGGCTACACCTTC

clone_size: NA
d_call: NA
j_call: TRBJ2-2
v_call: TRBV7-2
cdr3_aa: CASSLRDLGTGELFF
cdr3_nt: TGTGCCAGCAGCTTGCGAGATTTGGGCACCGGGGAGCTGTTTTTT

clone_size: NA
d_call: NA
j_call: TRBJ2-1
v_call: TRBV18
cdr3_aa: CASSWRTDNEQFF
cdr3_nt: TGTGCCAGCTCATGGAGGACGGACAATGAGCAGTTCTTC

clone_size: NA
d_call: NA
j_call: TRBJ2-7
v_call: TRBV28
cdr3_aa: CASSGTAGFYEQYF
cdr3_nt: TGTGCCAGCAGTGGCACTGCAGGGTTCTACGAGCAGTACTTC

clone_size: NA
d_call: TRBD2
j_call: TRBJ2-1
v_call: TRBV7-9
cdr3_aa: CASSRSGDNEQFF
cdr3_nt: TGTGCCAGCTCCAGGAGCGGGGACAATGAGCAGTTCTTC

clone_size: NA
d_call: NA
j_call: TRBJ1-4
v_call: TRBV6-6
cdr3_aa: CATSTSPNEKLFF
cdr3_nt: TGTGCCACTTCGACTTCGCCTAATGAAAAACTGTTTTTT

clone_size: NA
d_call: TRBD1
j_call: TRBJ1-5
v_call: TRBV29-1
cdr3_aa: CSVFARFRDRLLSNQPQHF
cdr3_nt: TGCAGCGTTTTTGCACGCTTCAGGGACAGACTCCTTAGCAATCAGCCCCAGCATTTT

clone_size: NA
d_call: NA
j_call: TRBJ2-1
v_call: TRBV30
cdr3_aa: CAWDQQGIPYNEQFF
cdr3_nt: TGTGCCTGGGACCAACAGGGAATCCCCTACAATGAGCAGTTCTTC

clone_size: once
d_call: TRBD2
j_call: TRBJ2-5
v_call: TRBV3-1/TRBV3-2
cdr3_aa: CASSQGFTSGGQETQYF
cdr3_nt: TGTGCCAGCAGCCAAGGCTTTACTAGCGGGGGCCAAGAGACCCAGTACTTC

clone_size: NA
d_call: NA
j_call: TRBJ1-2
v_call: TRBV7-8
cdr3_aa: CASSSGPPNYGYTF
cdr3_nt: TGTGCCAGCAGCTCCGGTCCTCCTAACTATGGCTACACCTTC

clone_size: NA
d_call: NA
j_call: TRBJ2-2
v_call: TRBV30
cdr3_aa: CAWSVVRGVTGELFF
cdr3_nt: TGTGCCTGGAGTGTAGTCCGGGGAGTCACCGGGGAGCTGTTTTTT

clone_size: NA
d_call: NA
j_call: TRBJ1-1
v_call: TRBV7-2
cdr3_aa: CASSLDEGVRQEAFF
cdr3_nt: TGTGCCAGCAGCTTAGACGAGGGAGTGAGGCAGGAAGCTTTCTTT

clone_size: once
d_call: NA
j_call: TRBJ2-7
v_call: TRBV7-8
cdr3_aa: CASSLASFGSPGQYF
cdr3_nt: TGTGCCAGCAGCTTAGCGTCTTTCGGCTCCCCGGGGCAGTACTTC

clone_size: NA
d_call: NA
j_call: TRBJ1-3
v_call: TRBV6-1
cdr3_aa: CASSEVKGINTIYF
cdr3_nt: TGTGCCAGCAGTGAAGTTAAAGGGATCAACACCATATATTTT

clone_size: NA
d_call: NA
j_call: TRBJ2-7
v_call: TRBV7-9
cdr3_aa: CASSLGGTYEQYF
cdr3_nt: TGTGCCAGCAGCTTAGGGGGTACGTACGAGCAGTACTTC

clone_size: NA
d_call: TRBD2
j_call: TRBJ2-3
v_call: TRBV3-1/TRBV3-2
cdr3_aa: CASLTSGSGDTQYF
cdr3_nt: TGTGCCAGCTTGACTAGCGGGAGTGGAGATACGCAGTATTTT

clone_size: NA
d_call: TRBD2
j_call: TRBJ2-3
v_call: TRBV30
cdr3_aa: CAWSGTSGLGDTQYF
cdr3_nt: TGTGCCTGGAGTGGGACTAGCGGCCTTGGGGATACGCAGTATTTT

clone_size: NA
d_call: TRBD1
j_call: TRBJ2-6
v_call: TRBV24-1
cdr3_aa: CATSDWDRTSGANVLTF
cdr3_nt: TGTGCCACCAGTGACTGGGACAGGACCTCTGGGGCCAACGTCCTGACTTTC

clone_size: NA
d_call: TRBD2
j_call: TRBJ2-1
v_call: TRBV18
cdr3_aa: CASSPGLAGGIDEQFF
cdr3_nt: TGTGCCAGCTCACCCGGACTAGCGGGAGGGATAGATGAGCAGTTCTTC

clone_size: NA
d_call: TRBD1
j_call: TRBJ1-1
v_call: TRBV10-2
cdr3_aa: CASSGYSPRDRDGIEAFF
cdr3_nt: TGCGCCAGCAGCGGGTATTCCCCCCGGGACAGGGATGGGATTGAAGCTTTCTTT

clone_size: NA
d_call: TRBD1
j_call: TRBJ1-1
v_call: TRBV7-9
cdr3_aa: CASSIRRTGGNEAFF
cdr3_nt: TGTGCCAGCAGCATACGACGGACAGGGGGCAATGAAGCTTTCTTT

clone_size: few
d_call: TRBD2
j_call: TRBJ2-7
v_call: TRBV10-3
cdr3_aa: CAISGSGNLPYEQYF
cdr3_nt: TGTGCCATCAGCGGTAGCGGGAACCTGCCCTACGAGCAGTACTTC

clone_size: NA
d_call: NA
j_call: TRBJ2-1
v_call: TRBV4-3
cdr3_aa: CASSQTANSYNEQFF
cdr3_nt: TGCGCCAGCAGCCAAACGGCGAACTCCTACAATGAGCAGTTCTTC

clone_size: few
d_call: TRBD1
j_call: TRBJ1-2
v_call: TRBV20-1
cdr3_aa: CSATDRGWGYTF
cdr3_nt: TGCAGTGCTACTGACAGGGGGTGGGGCTACACCTTC

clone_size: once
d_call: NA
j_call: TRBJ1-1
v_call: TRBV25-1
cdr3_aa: CASSEYEGFGEAFF
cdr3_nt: TGTGCCAGCAGTGAATACGAGGGATTTGGCGAAGCTTTCTTT

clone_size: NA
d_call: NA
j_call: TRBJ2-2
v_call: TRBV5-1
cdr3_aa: CASSVGSNTGELFF
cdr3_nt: TGCGCCAGCAGCGTCGGATCGAACACCGGGGAGCTGTTTTTT

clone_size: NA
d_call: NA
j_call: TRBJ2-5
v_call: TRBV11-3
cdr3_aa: CASSSRETQYF
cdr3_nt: TGTGCCAGCAGCTCCAGGGAGACCCAGTACTTC